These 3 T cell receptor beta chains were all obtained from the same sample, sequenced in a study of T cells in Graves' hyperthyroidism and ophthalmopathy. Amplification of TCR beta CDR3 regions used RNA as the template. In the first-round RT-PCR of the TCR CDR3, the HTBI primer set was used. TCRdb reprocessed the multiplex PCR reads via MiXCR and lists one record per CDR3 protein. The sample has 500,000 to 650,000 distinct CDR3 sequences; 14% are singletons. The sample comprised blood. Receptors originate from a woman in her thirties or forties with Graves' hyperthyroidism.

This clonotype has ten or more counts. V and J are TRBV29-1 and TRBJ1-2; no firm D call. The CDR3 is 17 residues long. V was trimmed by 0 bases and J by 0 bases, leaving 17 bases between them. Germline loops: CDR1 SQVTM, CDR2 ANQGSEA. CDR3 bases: TGCAGCGTTGAAGATCGTTGGAGACCTAATACTAACTATGGCTACACCTTC. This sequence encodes CSVEDRWRPNTNYGYTF.

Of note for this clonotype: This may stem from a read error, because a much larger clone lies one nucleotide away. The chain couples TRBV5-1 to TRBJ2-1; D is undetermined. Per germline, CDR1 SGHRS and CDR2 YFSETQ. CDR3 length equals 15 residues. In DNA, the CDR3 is TGCGCCAGCAACTTGGTTGGTAGCAGATACAATGAGCAGTTCTTC. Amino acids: CASNLVGSRYNEQFF.

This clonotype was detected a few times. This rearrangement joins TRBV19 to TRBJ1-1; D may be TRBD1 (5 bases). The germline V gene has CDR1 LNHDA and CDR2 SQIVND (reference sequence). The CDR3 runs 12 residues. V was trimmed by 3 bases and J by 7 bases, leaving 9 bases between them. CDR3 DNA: TGTGCCAGTAGTATTGGACACTTTGAAGCTTTCTTT. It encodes CASSIGHFEAFF.